This TCR beta chain was sequenced during a study of blood T cells in healthy people across ages. Notes on the study in general: Per-million-T-cell TCR beta diversity fell roughly linearly with age. More naive CD4+ cells and higher diversity were found in long-lived than in aged donors.

Each individual donor underwent a draw of about 9.1 milliliters of peripheral blood. Every sample gave at least 5 micrograms of total RNA when it was extracted. Primed by a sample-barcoded 5' primer and a J-beta primer mix, a second PCR proceeded for roughly 6 to 12 cycles. MiXCR, run by TCRdb on the 5' RACE reads, gives a single entry per CDR3 protein. This sample has about a million distinct CDR3 sequences, with roughly half found just once. This CDR3 comprises 17 residues. The V gene lost 2 bases and the J gene lost 0 bases, with 13 bases spanning the gap. Germline CDR1 LGHNA, CDR2 YNFKEQ. Regarding this clonotype: Its antigen is unknown.

Material: blood. The gene calls are TRBV4-2 and TRBJ2-2, with D perhaps assigned TRBD1 or TRBD2 (6 bases each). The source of this sequence is a woman aged 55-75 years in good health. CDR3 DNA: TGTGCCAGCAGCCAACCAGGGGCGGGGCCGAACACCGGGGAGCTGTTTTTT. This encodes CASSQPGAGPNTGELFF.